The present T cell receptor (beta chain) was sequenced within a study of cytomegalovirus exposure and HLA in healthy donors. Per the germline V gene, CDR1 is LNHDA and CDR2 is SQIVND (reference sequence). V dropped 5 bases and J dropped 8 bases, with 13 bases sitting between them. The CDR3 spans 13 residues. Primers included in the PCR were 60 Vbeta and 13 Jbeta primers. The data were produced by immunoSEQ multiplex PCR, yet TCRdb's version contains in-frame clones alone and is incomplete. The sample table includes about 200,000 clones. Overall study findings and caveats: Donors were assumed by presence/absence analyses to have roughly uniform sequencing depth. The analysis excluded some indistinguishable V segments, including TRBV6-2 and TRBV6-3. Relative to the approximately 660-donor mean, N-insertions were reportedly fewer in an Asian-associated ancestry cluster in a later analysis.

Points on this clone: The antigen is undetermined.

The source of this sequence is a girl aged 2-10 years in good health and CMV-seropositive. Source material: PBMCs. The rearrangement joins TRBV19 to TRBJ2-1; D not resolved. In DNA, the CDR3 is TGTGCCAGTAGTCCTAAAACCCTCTATGAGCAGTTCTTC. Translation: CASSPKTLYEQFF. Filled out from reference TRBV19 and TRBJ2-1, the complete variable domain reads DGGITQSPKYLFRKEGQNVTLSCEQNLNHDAMYWYRQDPGQGLRLIYYSQIVNDFQKGDIAEGYSVSREKKESFPLTVTSAQKNPTAFYLCASSPKTLYEQFFGPGTRLTVL.